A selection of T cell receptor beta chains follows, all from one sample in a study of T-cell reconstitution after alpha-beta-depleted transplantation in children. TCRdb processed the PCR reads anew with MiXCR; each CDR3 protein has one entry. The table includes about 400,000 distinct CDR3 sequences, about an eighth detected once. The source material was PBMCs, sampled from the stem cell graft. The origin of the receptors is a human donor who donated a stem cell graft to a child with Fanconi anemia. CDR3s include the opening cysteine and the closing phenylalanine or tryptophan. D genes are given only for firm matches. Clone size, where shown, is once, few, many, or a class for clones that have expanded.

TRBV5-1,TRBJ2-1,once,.,TGCGCCAGCAGCGGGGAACAGAACAATGAGCAGTTCTTC,CASSGEQNNEQFF
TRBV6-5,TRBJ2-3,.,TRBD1,TGTGCCAGCAGTTATAGTGGACAGGGGGTCACAGATACGCAGTATTTT,CASSYSGQGVTDTQYF
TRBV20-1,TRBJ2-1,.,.,TGCAGTGCTACCCGACCTCAGGGGGGTGAGCAGTTCTTC,CSATRPQGGEQFF
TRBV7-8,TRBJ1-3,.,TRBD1,TGTGCCAGCAGCCGTAGACAGGGCCGGACTGGAAACACCATATATTTT,CASSRRQGRTGNTIYF
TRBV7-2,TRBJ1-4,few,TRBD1,TGTGCCAGCAGCTTAGCCCTAGGGACAGGGGGTGCGGGTGAAAAACTGTTTTTT,CASSLALGTGGAGEKLFF
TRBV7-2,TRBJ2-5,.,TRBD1,TGTGCCAGCAGGTTCGACAGGGGTGGGTTCGGAGGAGAGACCCAGTACTTC,CASRFDRGGFGGETQYF
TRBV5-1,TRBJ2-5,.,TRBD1,TGCGCCAGCAGCTCGGGACAGCCGGAGACCCAGTACTTC,CASSSGQPETQYF
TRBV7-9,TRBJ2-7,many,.,TGTGCCAGCAGCTTAGGTGCGACAGCAAACTACGAGCAGTACTTC,CASSLGATANYEQYF
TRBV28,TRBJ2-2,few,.,TGTGCCAGCAGGGGGGGGGCGACCGGGGAGCTGTTTTTT,CASRGGATGELFF
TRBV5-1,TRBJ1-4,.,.,TGCGCCAGCAGCTTGGTGACAGCAACTAATGAAAAACTGTTTTTT,CASSLVTATNEKLFF
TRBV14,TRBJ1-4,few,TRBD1,TGTGCCAGCAGCCAATTTCCTCAACAGGGGGCTGCTAATGAAAAACTGTTTTTT,CASSQFPQQGAANEKLFF
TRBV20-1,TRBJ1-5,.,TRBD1,TGCAGTGCTAAACAAGGACAGGCCTATCAGCCCCAGCATTTT,CSAKQGQAYQPQHF
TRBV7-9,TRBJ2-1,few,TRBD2,TGTGCCAGCAGCTCGACAAAGCGGGGGGGCGGGGAGCAGTTCTTC,CASSSTKRGGGEQFF
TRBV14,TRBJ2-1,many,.,TGTGCCAGCAGCCAAACCTCCCCGGCGGTCCTTGAGCAGTTCTTC,CASSQTSPAVLEQFF
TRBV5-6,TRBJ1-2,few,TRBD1,TGTGCCAGCAGTTTTTCCCTCGGACAGGGCGGGTATGGCTACACCTTC,CASSFSLGQGGYGYTF
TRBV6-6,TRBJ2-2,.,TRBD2,TGTGCCAGCAGTTACTCGTCTAGCGGGGACCACACCGGGGAGCTGTTTTTT,CASSYSSSGDHTGELFF
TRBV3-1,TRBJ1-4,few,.,TGTGCCAGCAGCCAAGATTCGATCCGGCCGAGAAAACTGTTTTTT,CASSQDSIRPRKLFF
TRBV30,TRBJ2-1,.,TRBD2,TGTGCCTGGAGTGTCGGCGGGGGGGGTAATGAGCAGTTCTTC,CAWSVGGGGNEQFF
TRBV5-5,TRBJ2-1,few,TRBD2,TGTGCCAGCAGCTTGGGGTCGGGGAGGGTCCACAATGAGCAGTTCTTC,CASSLGSGRVHNEQFF
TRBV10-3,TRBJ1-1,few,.,TGTGCCATCAGCACCGACAAAGATTTGAACACTGAAGCTTTCTTT,CAISTDKDLNTEAFF
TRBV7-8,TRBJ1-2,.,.,TGTGCCAGCAGTCCGGCGACAGGATCTTATGGCTACACCTTC,CASSPATGSYGYTF
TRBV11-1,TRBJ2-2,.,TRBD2,TGTGCCAGCAGCCCCTATCCGGGTAGCGGGGCGAACACCGGGGAGCTGTTTTTT,CASSPYPGSGANTGELFF
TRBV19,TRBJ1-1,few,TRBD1,TGTGCCAGTAGTATAGATTTATGGACAGGCACTGAAGCTTTCTTT,CASSIDLWTGTEAFF
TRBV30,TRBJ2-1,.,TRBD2,TGTGCCTGGAGTGTTTTACTAGCGGGGGGCCTCAATGAGCAGTTCTTC,CAWSVLLAGGLNEQFF
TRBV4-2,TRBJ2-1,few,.,TGTGCCAGCAGCCAATCCCACTCGGATGAGCAGTTCTTC,CASSQSHSDEQFF
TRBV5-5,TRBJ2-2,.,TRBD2,TGTGCCAGCGAAGGACTAGCGGGGTCGGGCGGGGAGCTGTTTTTT,CASEGLAGSGGELFF
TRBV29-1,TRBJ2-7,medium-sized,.,TGCAGCGTTGAGGCAGGGAACGAGCAGTACTTC,CSVEAGNEQYF
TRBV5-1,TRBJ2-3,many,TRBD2,TGCGCCAGCAGCTTGATGACTAGCGGGGGGGACGGAACAGATACGCAGTATTTT,CASSLMTSGGDGTDTQYF
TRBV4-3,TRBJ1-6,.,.,TGCGCCAGCAGCCAAGGGGCGGGGGGCAACTCACCCCTCCACTTT,CASSQGAGGNSPLHF
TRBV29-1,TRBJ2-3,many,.,TGCAGCGGTACCAGGGGTCTCGGGGACACAGATACGCAGTATTTT,CSGTRGLGDTDTQYF
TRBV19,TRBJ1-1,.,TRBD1,TGTGCCAGTGACCAGGGGGACACTGAAGCTTTCTTT,CASDQGDTEAFF
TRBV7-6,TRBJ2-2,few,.,TGTGCCAGCAGCCCTGCCGAAGGCTACGACGGGGAGCTGTTTTTT,CASSPAEGYDGELFF
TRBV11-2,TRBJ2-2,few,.,TGTGCCAGCAGCCCTCTAAACCTGAACACCGGGGAGCTGTTTTTT,CASSPLNLNTGELFF
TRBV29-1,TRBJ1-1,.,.,TGCAGCGTTGGGACCCCTCCCATGAACACTGAAGCTTTCTTT,CSVGTPPMNTEAFF
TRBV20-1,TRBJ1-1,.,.,TGCAGTGCTAGAGAGGTCCAGGTGGCGCGAGCTTTCTTT,CSAREVQVARAFF
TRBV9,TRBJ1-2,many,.,TGTGCCAGCCACGGCGACTATGGCTACACCTTC,CASHGDYGYTF
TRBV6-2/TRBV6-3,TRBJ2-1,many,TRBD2,TGTGCCAGCAGTCTCGGACTAGCGCCATACAATGAGCAGTTCTTC,CASSLGLAPYNEQFF
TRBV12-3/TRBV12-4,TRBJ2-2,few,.,TGTGCCAGCAGTTTCGCGTACCCTCAGGGTACCGGGGAGCTGTTTTTT,CASSFAYPQGTGELFF
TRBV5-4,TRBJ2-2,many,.,TGTGCCAGCAGCTTGCCCGGGGCGAACACCGGGGAGCTGTTTTTT,CASSLPGANTGELFF
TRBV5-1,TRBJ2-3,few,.,TGCGCCAGCAGCTTTATGGGCACAGATACGCAGTATTTT,CASSFMGTDTQYF
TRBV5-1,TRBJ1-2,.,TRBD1,TGCGCCAGCAGCCCCGGACAGGGGTCGGGCTATGGCTACACCTTC,CASSPGQGSGYGYTF
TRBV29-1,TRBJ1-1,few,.,TGCAGCGTCCAAGGGGGGTCACGCGTAAACACTGAAGCTTTCTTT,CSVQGGSRVNTEAFF